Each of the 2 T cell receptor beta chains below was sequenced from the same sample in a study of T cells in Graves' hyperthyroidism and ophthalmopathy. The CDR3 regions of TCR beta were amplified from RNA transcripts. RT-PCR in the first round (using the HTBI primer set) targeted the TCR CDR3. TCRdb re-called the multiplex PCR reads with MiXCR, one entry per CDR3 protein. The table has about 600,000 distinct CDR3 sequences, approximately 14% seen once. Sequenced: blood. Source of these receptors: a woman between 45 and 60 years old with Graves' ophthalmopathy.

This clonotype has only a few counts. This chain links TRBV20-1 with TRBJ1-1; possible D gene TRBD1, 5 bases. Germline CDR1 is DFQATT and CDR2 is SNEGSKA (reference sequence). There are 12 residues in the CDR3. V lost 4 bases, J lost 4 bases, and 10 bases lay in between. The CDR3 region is CSAKGAITEAFF. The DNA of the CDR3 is TGCAGTGCTAAAGGGGCGATCACTGAAGCTTTCTTT.

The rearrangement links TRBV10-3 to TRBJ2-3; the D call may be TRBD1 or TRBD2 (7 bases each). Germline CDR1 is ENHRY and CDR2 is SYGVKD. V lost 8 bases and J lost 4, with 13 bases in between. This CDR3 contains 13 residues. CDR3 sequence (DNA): TGTGCCATCCTCCAGGGGGGGTCAGATACGCAGTATTTT. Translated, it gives CAILQGGSDTQYF.